A selection of T cell receptor beta chains follows, all from one sample in a study of identical twins. TCRdb called the 5' RACE reads again in MiXCR, with one record for every CDR3 protein. The sample carries approximately 620,000 distinct CDR3 sequences, more than 6.5% recorded once. These data also formed part of another study, on yellow fever vaccine responses in identical twins.

The sample comprised PBMCs. The origin of the receptors is a woman in her late teens or twenties in good health. Both conserved end residues are part of each CDR3. D genes are given only for firm matches. Clone size is stated in some rows and not others, as once, few, many or a class when expanded.

clone size | D gene | J gene | V gene | CDR3 DNA | CDR3 protein
NA | NA | TRBJ2-2 | TRBV7-9 | TGTGCCAGCAGCTCGCGACAGGAGTACACCGGGGAGCTGTTTTTT | CASSSRQEYTGELFF
NA | TRBD1 | TRBJ1-1 | TRBV7-2 | TGTGCCACCAACCTAGGGGGCGGTACTGAAGCTTTCTTT | CATNLGGGTEAFF
NA | NA | TRBJ2-3 | TRBV24-1 | TGTGCCACCAGTGCGCATAGCGTAGATACGCAGTATTTT | CATSAHSVDTQYF
few | NA | TRBJ2-6 | TRBV5-1 | TGCGCCAGCACCCGGGACGTAGACTCTGGGGCCAACGTCCTGACTTTC | CASTRDVDSGANVLTF
few | NA | TRBJ1-1 | TRBV6-5 | TGTGCCAGCAGTTACACGGGGGAGACTGAAGCTTTCTTT | CASSYTGETEAFF
NA | TRBD2 | TRBJ2-3 | TRBV6-4 | TGTGCCAGCAGTGACTCGTCCGGGGGGGACACAGATACGCAGTATTTT | CASSDSSGGDTDTQYF
many | TRBD2 | TRBJ2-1 | TRBV12-3/TRBV12-4 | TGTGCCAGCGTGGCGGGGGGGAAAAATCACAATGAGCAGTTCTTC | CASVAGGKNHNEQFF
NA | NA | TRBJ1-1 | TRBV5-1 | TGCGCCAGCAGCTTGGACCGGGACACTTCAGTGAACACTGAAGCTTTCTTT | CASSLDRDTSVNTEAFF
many | TRBD2 | TRBJ2-1 | TRBV20-1 | TGCAGTGCTAGAGTACCTAGCGGTCGAGCCTACAATGAGCAGTTCTTC | CSARVPSGRAYNEQFF
NA | NA | TRBJ2-5 | TRBV20-1 | TGCAGTGCTAGAGATCAGTCCATGGCAGGGCGAGAGACCCAGTACTTC | CSARDQSMAGRETQYF
many | TRBD2 | TRBJ2-1 | TRBV5-5 | TGTGCCAGCGGCCAACCCACTAGCGGCTACAATGAGCAGTTCTTC | CASGQPTSGYNEQFF
NA | TRBD2 | TRBJ2-1 | TRBV10-3 | TGTGCCATCCGTACGGGGGGGGTTTACAATGAGCAGTTCTTC | CAIRTGGVYNEQFF
NA | TRBD1 | TRBJ1-4 | TRBV3-1 | TGTGCCAGCAGCGCTGGCAGGGGGCGTGAAAAACTGTTTTTT | CASSAGRGREKLFF
few | NA | TRBJ2-1 | TRBV28 | TGTGCCAGCAGTTTATCTCCTTTTGATGAGCAGTTCTTC | CASSLSPFDEQFF
NA | NA | TRBJ2-3 | TRBV3-1 | TGTGCCAGCAGCCCTCGGCCCACAGATACGCAGTATTTT | CASSPRPTDTQYF
NA | NA | TRBJ2-1 | TRBV20-1 | TGCAGTGCTAGGGCGGCGGGTAATGAGCAGTTCTTC | CSARAAGNEQFF
NA | NA | TRBJ2-1 | TRBV20-1 | TGCAGTGCTAGTGAAAGCGCGAATGAGCAGTTCTTC | CSASESANEQFF
few | TRBD2 | TRBJ2-2 | TRBV20-1 | TGCAGTGCTAGGGCTAGCGGGAGAGGGACCGGGGAGCTGTTTTTT | CSARASGRGTGELFF
NA | TRBD1 | TRBJ2-7 | TRBV28 | TGTGCCAGCGGCCTTCCCAGGGGGCATAGGGAGCAGTACTTC | CASGLPRGHREQYF
few | NA | TRBJ2-3 | TRBV6-1 | TGTGCCAGCAGGCGACAGCTCACAGATACGCAGTATTTT | CASRRQLTDTQYF
few | NA | TRBJ2-7 | TRBV10-3 | TGTGCCACGCTACCAGGCGAATCCTACGAGCAGTACTTC | CATLPGESYEQYF
NA | TRBD2 | TRBJ2-3 | TRBV20-1 | TGCAGTGCCGATAGCGGGAGAAGCACAGATACGCAGTATTTT | CSADSGRSTDTQYF
few | NA | TRBJ1-4 | TRBV5-1 | TGCGCCAGCAGTTCCCGAACCCTCGAAAAACTGTTTTTT | CASSSRTLEKLFF
NA | NA | TRBJ2-2 | TRBV2 | TGTGCCAGCACGGTCAGTAGTACCGGGGAGCTGTTTTTT | CASTVSSTGELFF
NA | NA | TRBJ1-1 | TRBV20-1 | TGCAGTGCTAGAGATGGGGTAAGCGCCATGAACACTGAAGCTTTCTTT | CSARDGVSAMNTEAFF
few | TRBD1 | TRBJ1-1 | TRBV6-5 | TGTGCCAGCAGTTACACAGACAGGGGAAGCACTGAAGCTTTCTTT | CASSYTDRGSTEAFF
few | TRBD1 | TRBJ2-5 | TRBV7-9 | TGTGCCAGCAGCCCCGTCAGGGGGAAAGAGACCCAGTACTTC | CASSPVRGKETQYF
few | TRBD2 | TRBJ2-1 | TRBV2 | TGTGCCAGCAGTTTACTAGCGGAGGCCTCCTACAATGAGCAGTTCTTC | CASSLLAEASYNEQFF
few | NA | TRBJ1-2 | TRBV6-2/TRBV6-3 | TGTGCCAGCAGTTACTATTGGGGGAACTATGGCTACACCTTC | CASSYYWGNYGYTF